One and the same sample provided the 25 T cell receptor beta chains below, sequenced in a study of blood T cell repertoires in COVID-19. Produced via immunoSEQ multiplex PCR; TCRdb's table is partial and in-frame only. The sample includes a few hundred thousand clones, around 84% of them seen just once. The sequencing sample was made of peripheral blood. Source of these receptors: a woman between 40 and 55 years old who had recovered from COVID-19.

CDR3 protein: CASSELGDSIGYTF. The DNA for the CDR3 is TGTGCCAGCAGTGAACTTGGGGACAGTATCGGCTACACCTTC. The chain uses TRBV6-1 and TRBJ1-2; TRBD1 agrees at 7 bases. Trimming took 2 bases from V and 8 from J; bases not matched to a gene: 8. Germline V gene lookup returns CDR1 MNHNS and CDR2 SASEGT. This CDR3 has 14 residues.

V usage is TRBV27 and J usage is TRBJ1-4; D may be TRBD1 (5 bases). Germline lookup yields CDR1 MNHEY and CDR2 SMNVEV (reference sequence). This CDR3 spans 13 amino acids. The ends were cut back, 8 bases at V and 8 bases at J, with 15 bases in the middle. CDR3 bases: TGTGCCAGCGGGGCAGAAGAAGCAGAAAAACTGTTTTTT. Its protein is CASGAEEAEKLFF.

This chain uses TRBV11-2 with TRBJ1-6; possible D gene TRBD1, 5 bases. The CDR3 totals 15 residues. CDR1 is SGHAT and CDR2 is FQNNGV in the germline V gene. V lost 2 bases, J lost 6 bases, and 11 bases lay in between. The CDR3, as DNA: TGTGCCAGCAGCTTACTGACAGTAATTAATTCACCCCTCCACTTT. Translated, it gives CASSLLTVINSPLHF. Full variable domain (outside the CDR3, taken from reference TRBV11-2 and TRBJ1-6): EAGVAQSPRYKIIEKRQSVAFWCNPISGHATLYWYQQILGQGPKLLIQFQNNGVVDDSQLPKDRFSAERLKGVDSTLKIQPAKLEDSAVYLCASSLLTVINSPLHFGNGTRLTVT.

CDR3 in amino acids: CATQRLAGGPYEQFF. The CDR3 coding sequence is TGTGCCACCCAAAGACTAGCGGGGGGGCCTTATGAGCAGTTCTTC. This chain connects TRBV19 to TRBJ2-1, with TRBD2 matching over 14 bases. J gave up 8 bases and V 10 bases, and 10 bases lay outside the gene matches. Germline CDR1 LNHDA, CDR2 SQIVND (reference sequence). The CDR3 contains 15 residues.

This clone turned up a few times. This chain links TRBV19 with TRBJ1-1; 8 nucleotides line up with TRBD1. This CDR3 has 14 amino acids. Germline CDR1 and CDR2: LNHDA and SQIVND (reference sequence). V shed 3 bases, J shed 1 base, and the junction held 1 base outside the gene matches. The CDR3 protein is CASSMDRANTEAFF. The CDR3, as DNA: TGTGCCAGTAGTATGGACAGGGCGAACACTGAAGCTTTCTTT.

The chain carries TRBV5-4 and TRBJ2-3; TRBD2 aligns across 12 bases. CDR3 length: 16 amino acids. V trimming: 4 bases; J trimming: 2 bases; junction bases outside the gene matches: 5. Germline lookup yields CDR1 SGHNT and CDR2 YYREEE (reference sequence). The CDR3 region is CASSRRTSGATDTQYF. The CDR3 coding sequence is TGTGCCAGCAGCCGACGGACTAGCGGGGCCACAGATACGCAGTATTTT.

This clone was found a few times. The CDR3 DNA reads TGTGCCAGTACGGACAGGGAGGTTCGAAAAAACTATGGCTACACCTTC. It codes for CASTDREVRKNYGYTF. This chain connects TRBV28 to TRBJ1-2; TRBD1 aligns across 8 bases. The V gene's germline CDR1 is MDHEN and CDR2 SYDVKM. After removal of 9 bases from V and 2 bases from J, the junction contained 14 bases not matched to a gene. The CDR3 contains 16 residues.

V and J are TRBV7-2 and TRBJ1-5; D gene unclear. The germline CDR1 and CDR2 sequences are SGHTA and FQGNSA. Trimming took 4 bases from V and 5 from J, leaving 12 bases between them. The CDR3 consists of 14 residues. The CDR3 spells CASSSGGLDQPQHF. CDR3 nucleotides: TGTGCCAGCAGCTCCGGCGGTCTAGATCAGCCCCAGCATTTT.

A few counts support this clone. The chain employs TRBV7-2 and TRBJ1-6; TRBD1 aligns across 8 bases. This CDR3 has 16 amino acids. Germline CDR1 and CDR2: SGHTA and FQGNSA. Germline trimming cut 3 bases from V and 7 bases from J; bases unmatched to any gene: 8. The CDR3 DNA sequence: TGTGCCAGCAGCTTCTCTCCGGGACAGGCAAATTCACCCCTCCACTTT. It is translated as CASSFSPGQANSPLHF.

CDR3 protein: CASSPYTGGNQPQHF. The CDR3, as DNA: TGTGCCAGCTCACCCTACACCGGAGGAAATCAGCCCCAGCATTTT. The V call is TRBV18, the J call TRBJ1-5; no reliable D call. V was pared by 3 bases and J by 4 bases, with 13 bases between. Germline V lookup: CDR1 KGHSH, CDR2 LQKENI. The CDR3 is 15 amino acids.

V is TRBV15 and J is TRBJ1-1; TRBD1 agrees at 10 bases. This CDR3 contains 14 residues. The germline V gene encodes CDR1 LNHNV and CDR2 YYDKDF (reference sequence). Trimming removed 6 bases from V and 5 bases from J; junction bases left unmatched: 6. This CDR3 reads CATSTGQGWTEAFF. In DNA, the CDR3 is TGTGCCACCAGTACGGGACAGGGGTGGACTGAAGCTTTCTTT.

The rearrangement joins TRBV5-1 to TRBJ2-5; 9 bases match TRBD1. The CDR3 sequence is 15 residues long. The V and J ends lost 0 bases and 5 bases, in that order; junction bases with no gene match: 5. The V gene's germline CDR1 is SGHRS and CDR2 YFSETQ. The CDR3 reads CASSLGDRDPETQYF. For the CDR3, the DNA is TGCGCCAGCAGCTTGGGGGACAGGGACCCCGAGACCCAGTACTTC.

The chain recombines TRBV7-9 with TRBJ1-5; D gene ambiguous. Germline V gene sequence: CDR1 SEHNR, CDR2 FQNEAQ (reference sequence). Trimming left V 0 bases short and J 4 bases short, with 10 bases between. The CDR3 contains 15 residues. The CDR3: CASSLAGTENQPQHF. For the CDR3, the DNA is TGTGCCAGCAGCTTAGCAGGAACAGAGAATCAGCCCCAGCATTTT. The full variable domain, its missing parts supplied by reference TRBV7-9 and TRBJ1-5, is DTGVSQNPRHKITKRGQNVTFRCDPISEHNRLYWYRQTLGQGPEFLTYFQNEAQLEKSRLLSDRFSAERPKGSFSTLEIQRTEQGDSAMYLCASSLAGTENQPQHFGDGTRLSIL.

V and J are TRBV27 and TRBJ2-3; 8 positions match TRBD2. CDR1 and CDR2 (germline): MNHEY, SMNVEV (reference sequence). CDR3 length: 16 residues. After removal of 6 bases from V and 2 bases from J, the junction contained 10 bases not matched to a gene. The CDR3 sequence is CASRKAGGTYTDTQYF. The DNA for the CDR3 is TGTGCCAGCAGAAAGGCGGGGGGCACCTACACAGATACGCAGTATTTT.

The CDR3: CASSIDRSSYNEQFF. The CDR3 DNA reads as TGTGCCAGCAGTATCGACAGGAGCTCCTACAATGAGCAGTTCTTC. The chain carries TRBV6-4 and TRBJ2-1, with D perhaps TRBD1 (6 bases). Germline V lookup: CDR1 MRHNA, CDR2 SNTAGT. V dropped 5 bases and J dropped 0 bases, with 11 bases sitting between them. This CDR3 region has 15 residues.

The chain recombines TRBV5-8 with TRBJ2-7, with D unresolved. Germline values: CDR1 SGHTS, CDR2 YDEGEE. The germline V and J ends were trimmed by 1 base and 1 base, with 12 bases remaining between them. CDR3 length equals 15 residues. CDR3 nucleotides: TGTGCCAGCAGCTTGATATGGGCAGGTTCCTACGAGCAGTACTTC. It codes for CASSLIWAGSYEQYF.

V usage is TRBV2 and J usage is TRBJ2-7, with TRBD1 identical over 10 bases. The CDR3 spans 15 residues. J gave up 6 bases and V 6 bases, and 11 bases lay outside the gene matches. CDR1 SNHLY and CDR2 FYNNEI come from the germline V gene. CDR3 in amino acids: CASRLTGGASAEQYF. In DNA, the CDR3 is TGTGCCAGCAGGTTGACAGGGGGCGCGTCCGCCGAGCAGTACTTC.

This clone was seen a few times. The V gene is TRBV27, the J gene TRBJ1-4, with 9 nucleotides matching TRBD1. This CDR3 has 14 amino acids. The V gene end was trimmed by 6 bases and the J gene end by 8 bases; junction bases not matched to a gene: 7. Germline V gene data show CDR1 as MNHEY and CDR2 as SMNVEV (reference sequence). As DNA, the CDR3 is TGTGCCAGCAGCCGCTACGGGACAGGGGAAAAACTGTTTTTT. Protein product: CASSRYGTGEKLFF.

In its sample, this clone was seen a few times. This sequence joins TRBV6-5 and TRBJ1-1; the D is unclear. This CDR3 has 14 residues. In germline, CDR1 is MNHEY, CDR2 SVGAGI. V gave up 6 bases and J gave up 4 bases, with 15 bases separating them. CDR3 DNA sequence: TGTGCCAGCAGATCATGGGTTGAGGGCACTGAAGCTTTCTTT. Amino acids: CASRSWVEGTEAFF.

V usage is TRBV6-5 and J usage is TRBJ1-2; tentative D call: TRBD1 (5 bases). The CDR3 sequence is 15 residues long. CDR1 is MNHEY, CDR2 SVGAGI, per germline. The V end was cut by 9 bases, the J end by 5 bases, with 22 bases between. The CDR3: CASHPPGGKGYGYTF. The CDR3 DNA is TGTGCCAGTCACCCCCCGGGGGGGAAGGGATATGGCTACACCTTC.

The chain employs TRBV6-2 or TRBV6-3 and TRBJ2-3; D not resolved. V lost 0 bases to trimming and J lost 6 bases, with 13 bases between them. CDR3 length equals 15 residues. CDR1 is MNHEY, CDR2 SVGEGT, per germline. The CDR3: CASSYSNQLGDTQYF. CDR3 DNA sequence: TGTGCCAGCAGTTACTCGAATCAACTCGGGGATACGCAGTATTTT.

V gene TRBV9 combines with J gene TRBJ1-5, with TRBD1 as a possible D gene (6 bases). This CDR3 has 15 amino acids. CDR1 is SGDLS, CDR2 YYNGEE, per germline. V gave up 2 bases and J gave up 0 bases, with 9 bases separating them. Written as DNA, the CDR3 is TGTGCCAGCAGCGTGGACAGTAGTAGCAATCAGCCCCAGCATTTT. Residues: CASSVDSSSNQPQHF.

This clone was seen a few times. The CDR3 protein is CASSHTPYEQYF. The CDR3 nucleotides are TGTGCCAGCAGCCACACCCCCTACGAGCAGTACTTC. The chain recombines TRBV7-9 with TRBJ2-7; no reliable D call. Deletions cut 5 bases from V and 2 bases from J, with 7 bases between. The germline V gene encodes CDR1 SEHNR and CDR2 FQNEAQ (reference sequence). The CDR3 extends over 12 amino acids.

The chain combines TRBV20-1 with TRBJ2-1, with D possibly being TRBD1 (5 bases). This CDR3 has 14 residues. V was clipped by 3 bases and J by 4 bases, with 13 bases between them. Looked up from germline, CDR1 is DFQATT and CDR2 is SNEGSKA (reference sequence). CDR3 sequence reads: CSASRQLVYNEQFF. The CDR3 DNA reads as TGCAGTGCTAGTAGACAGTTAGTTTACAATGAGCAGTTCTTC.

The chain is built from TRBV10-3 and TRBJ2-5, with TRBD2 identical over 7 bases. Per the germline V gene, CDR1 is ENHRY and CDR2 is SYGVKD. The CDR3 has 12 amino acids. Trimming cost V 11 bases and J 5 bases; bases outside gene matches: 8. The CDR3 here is CAAKGEGETQYF. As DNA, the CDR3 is TGTGCCGCCAAAGGGGAGGGGGAGACCCAGTACTTC.